This TCR beta chain was found in a study of blood T cell repertoires in COVID-19. Looking at the study overall: The United States, Italy and Spain provided the acute and convalescent COVID-19 samples. The cDNA or gDNA used as material had been derived from T cells, B-cell-depleted T cells, or PBMCs.

Methods used by the authors: Amplification with reference gene primers provided the estimates of nucleated cell counts. Assay used: immunoSEQ multiplex PCR; TCRdb lists only in-frame clones, some missing. The DNA gave D and trimming, while V, J and clone size come from that table. The sample includes roughly 76,000 clones, about nine tenths of them seen just once. CDR3 size: 14 residues. The V gene end was trimmed by 7 bases and the J gene end by 4 bases; junction bases not matched to a gene: 8. Per the germline V gene, CDR1 is SQVTM and CDR2 is ANQGSEA. The rearrangement links TRBV29-1 to TRBJ2-3; 10 bases match TRBD1. The sequenced sample was peripheral blood. The clonotype was recovered from a woman younger than 30 with acute or convalescent COVID-19. CDR3 bases: TGCAGCGCCCTCCGGGACAGGGGTGCAGATACGCAGTATTTT. As protein: CSALRDRGADTQYF.